Sequencing of this T cell receptor (delta chain) was carried out in a study of γδ T cells in repeated Plasmodium falciparum infection. Findings of the study overall: Vdelta2-negative gammadelta repertoires appeared less diverse and less shared in Malian than Australian children.

Germline assignment: CDR1 GEAIGNYY and CDR2 EKD. The CDR3 totals 14 residues. With 1 base removed from V and 0 bases from J, the gap between germline ends came to 8 bases. Vgamma9/Vdelta2+ and Vdelta2-negative gammadelta T cells were flow-sorted from PBMC for bulk sequencing. This clone occurred many times. Its antigen is unidentified. TCRdb re-called the multiplex PCR reads using CATT. The sample shows around 46,000 delta-chain clones, 1.6% of them seen only once. The source is a pool of human donors (malaria-infected and uninfected, not separated). The rearrangement uses TRDV2 and TRDJ1, with D hard to call. Sequencing was carried out using gamma-delta T cells from blood. CDR3 protein: CACDTVLDTDKLIF. CDR3 bases: TGTGCCTGTGACACGGTACTAGACACCGATAAACTCATCTTT.